The 27 T cell receptor beta chains below were found in one sample sequenced in a study of T cells in Graves' hyperthyroidism and ophthalmopathy. Template material for amplifying TCR beta CDR3 regions consisted of RNA transcripts. The study used the HTBI primer set for a first-round RT-PCR of the TCR CDR3. TCRdb re-derived calls from the multiplex PCR reads in MiXCR, one entry per CDR3 protein. The sample has 550,000 to 850,000 distinct CDR3 sequences, approximately 19% seen once; the top ten hold 16%. Sequencing used blood. These receptors came from a woman in her forties or fifties with Graves' hyperthyroidism that later progressed to Graves' ophthalmopathy.

This clonotype was counted between two and nine times. The rearrangement links TRBV20-1 to TRBJ2-6; D not certain. V lost 6 bases and J lost 1, with 10 bases in between. The CDR3 totals 14 residues. The germline CDR1 and CDR2 sequences are DFQATT and SNEGSKA (reference sequence). The CDR3 is CSADDKSGANVLTF. The CDR3 DNA reads as TGCAGTGCGGATGACAAGTCTGGGGCCAACGTCCTGACTTTC.

This clonotype has ten or more counts. In nucleotides, the CDR3 is TGTGCTAGTGGCAGAGGAATTAGCAATCAGCCCCAGCATTTT. Its translation: CASGRGISNQPQHF. The chain is built from TRBV12-5 and TRBJ1-5; D gene ambiguous. CDR1 LGHNT and CDR2 FRNRAP come from the germline V gene. V was shortened by 6 bases and J by 0 bases, with 9 bases between the two germline ends. The length of the CDR3 is 14 residues.

This clonotype was counted ten times or more. The V call is TRBV27, the J call TRBJ1-2; D is unresolved. Germline V gene data show CDR1 as MNHEY and CDR2 as SMNVEV (reference sequence). Trimming took 3 bases from V and 5 from J, leaving 19 bases between them. This CDR3 has 16 residues. Here the CDR3 reads CASSFEARGGRYGYTF. CDR3 DNA sequence: TGTGCCAGCAGTTTTGAGGCAAGAGGCGGCCGATATGGCTACACCTTC.

This clonotype occurred once. The V and J genes are TRBV3-1 and TRBJ1-3, with a tentative D call TRBD1 (5 bases). Looked up from germline, CDR1 is LGHDT and CDR2 is YNNKEL (reference sequence). The length of the CDR3 is 16 residues. V lost 3 bases and J lost 0, with 12 bases in between. The CDR3 region has the DNA TGTGCCAGCAGCCACGACAGTTTGAACTCTGGAAACACCATATATTTT. Protein sequence: CASSHDSLNSGNTIYF.

A few counts support this clonotype. V is TRBV2 and J is TRBJ1-2; perhaps TRBD1 as D (6 bases). The ends were cut back, 2 bases at V and 7 bases at J, with 26 bases in the middle. Per germline, CDR1 SNHLY and CDR2 FYNNEI. The CDR3 has 18 residues. CDR3 DNA sequence: TGTGCCAGCAGTGAAATTCCCTTGGACAGCCCCGAAGGGGGTGGCTACACCTTC. It is translated as CASSEIPLDSPEGGGYTF.

The V and J genes are TRBV15 and TRBJ1-2; a possible D gene is TRBD1 (5 bases). There are 14 residues in the CDR3. The germline gives CDR1 LNHNV, CDR2 YYDKDF (reference sequence). Deletions cut 1 base from V and 4 bases from J, with 10 bases between. The CDR3: CATSRGRDFYGYTF. The CDR3 DNA is TGTGCCACCAGCAGAGGACGGGACTTCTATGGCTACACCTTC.

This clonotype was seen ten or more times. V usage is TRBV3-1 and J usage is TRBJ1-1; maybe TRBD1 (5 bases). Trimming stripped 4 bases from V and 5 bases from J, with 11 bases between. CDR1 LGHDT and CDR2 YNNKEL come from the germline V gene (reference sequence). The CDR3 length is 13 residues. The CDR3: CASSPLQGTEAFF. The CDR3 DNA sequence: TGTGCCAGCAGCCCTTTGCAGGGAACTGAAGCTTTCTTT.

This chain joins TRBV20-1 and TRBJ2-7; possibly TRBD2 for D (6 bases). V dropped 1 base and J dropped 9 bases, with 22 bases sitting between them. The V gene's germline CDR1 is DFQATT and CDR2 SNEGSKA (reference sequence). This CDR3 contains 15 residues. CDR3 protein: CSARASGVPFEVQYF. CDR3 nucleotide sequence: TGCAGTGCTAGAGCATCGGGGGTTCCCTTCGAAGTGCAGTACTTC.

Ten or more counts support this clonotype. The chain joins TRBV11-2 to TRBJ1-2, with 8 bases lining up with TRBD1. The CDR3 is 16 amino acids. Germline CDR1 is SGHAT and CDR2 is FQNNGV. The V gene end was trimmed by 5 bases and the J gene end by 7 bases; junction bases not matched to a gene: 15. The CDR3 region is CASSLGTGPDSRGYTF. DNA for the CDR3: TGTGCCAGCAGCCTAGGGACAGGTCCCGATTCTCGTGGCTACACCTTC.

This clonotype was recorded many times. The chain carries TRBV15 and TRBJ1-1; TRBD1 matches 7 bases. CDR1 is LNHNV, CDR2 YYDKDF, per germline (reference sequence). The V segment lost 1 base and the J segment 2 bases; nucleotides outside the gene matches: 4. This CDR3 contains 15 residues. The chain's CDR3 is CATSRGGTANTEAFF. The CDR3 DNA reads as TGTGCCACCAGCAGAGGCGGGACAGCTAACACTGAAGCTTTCTTT.

Ten or more counts support this clonotype. The rearrangement joins TRBV6-4 to TRBJ2-3, with 10 bases aligning to TRBD2. V lost 0 bases and J lost 0; bases outside the gene matches: 0. CDR3 length equals 16 residues. From germline, CDR1 is MRHNA and CDR2 SNTAGT. The CDR3 spells CASSDSAGGSTDTQYF. The CDR3 coding sequence is TGTGCCAGCAGTGACTCAGCGGGGGGGAGCACAGATACGCAGTATTTT.

Ten or more counts support this clonotype. V and J are TRBV20-1 and TRBJ1-5, with D unclear. Germline V gene data show CDR1 as DFQATT and CDR2 as SNEGSKA (reference sequence). This CDR3 spans 10 amino acids. Deletions cut 7 bases from V and 7 bases from J, with 8 bases between. CDR3 region: CSVAGQPQHF. The CDR3 DNA follows: TGCAGTGTCGCAGGCCAGCCCCAGCATTTT.

The V call is TRBV20-1, the J call TRBJ1-2; TRBD1 matches at 9 bases. Unmatched junction bases numbered 15, after V lost 5 bases and J lost 2 bases. From germline, CDR1 is DFQATT and CDR2 SNEGSKA (reference sequence). The CDR3 is 17 amino acids. The DNA for the CDR3 is TGCAGTGCTCGACCTCCGGGACAGGGAAGCAGGAACTATGGCTACACCTTC. Residues: CSARPPGQGSRNYGYTF.

This chain joins TRBV12-3 or TRBV12-4 and TRBJ2-4; D might be TRBD1 or TRBD2, each matching 6 bases. The CDR3 length is 17 residues. V gave up 5 bases and J gave up 0 bases, with 17 bases separating them. The DNA of the CDR3 is TGTGCCAGCAGTCCCGGAGGGGGATTAGTAGCCAAAAACATTCAGTACTTC. Protein sequence: CASSPGGGLVAKNIQYF.

This clonotype was seen ten or more times. The gene calls are TRBV7-8 and TRBJ2-1; D call uncertain. Trimming left V 7 bases short and J 5 bases short, with 15 bases between. The germline CDR1 and CDR2 sequences are SGHVS and FQNEAQ. The CDR3 has 14 residues. The CDR3 sequence is CASTQNRANNEQFF. CDR3 sequence (DNA): TGTGCCAGCACCCAGAACAGAGCTAACAATGAGCAGTTCTTC.

Details on this clonotype: Being one base from a much bigger clone, this may be a read error. The chain uses TRBV11-2 and TRBJ2-5; 8 bases align to TRBD2. Germline values: CDR1 SGHAT, CDR2 FQNNGV. This CDR3 comprises 15 residues. The CDR3 DNA reads TGTGCCAGCAGCCCACTCTATCGGGGGGGGGAGACCCGGTACTTC. Its translation is CASSPLYRGGETRYF.

The sample holds a few counts of this clonotype. The CDR3 protein is CASSPAGTGAPYNEQFF. The CDR3 bases are TGTGCCAGCAGTCCAGCCGGGACAGGGGCCCCTTACAATGAGCAGTTCTTC. The chain employs TRBV27 and TRBJ2-1; 10 bases fit TRBD1. This CDR3 region has 17 residues. Germline CDR1 and CDR2: MNHEY and SMNVEV (reference sequence). The ends lost 5 bases at V and 4 bases at J; junction bases unmatched: 11.

This clonotype came up many times. The chain employs TRBV7-9 and TRBJ2-3; 15 nucleotides agree with TRBD2. CDR1 and CDR2 (germline): SEHNR, FQNEAQ (reference sequence). There are 17 residues in the CDR3. Trimming at V came to 6 bases and at J to 4 bases, leaving 8 bases not matched to a gene. The CDR3 coding sequence is TGTGCCAGCAGTACTGGGACTAGCGGGGGGATCGCAGATACGCAGTATTTT. Translation: CASSTGTSGGIADTQYF.

The table lists this clonotype with many counts. The chain links TRBV11-2 to TRBJ2-3; perhaps TRBD2 as D (6 bases). CDR3 size: 14 residues. Germline CDR1 and CDR2: SGHAT and FQNNGV. Trimming took 3 bases from V and 2 from J, leaving 9 bases between them. The CDR3, as DNA: TGTGCCAGCAGCTTGGGGACTCTCACAGATACGCAGTATTTT. This sequence encodes CASSLGTLTDTQYF.

The chain carries TRBV19 and TRBJ1-1; D is perhaps TRBD1 (5 bases). The CDR3 is 16 amino acids. Trimming cost V 1 base and J 3 bases, with 15 bases left between them. Germline CDR1 LNHDA, CDR2 SQIVND (reference sequence). DNA of the CDR3: TGTGCCAGTAGTATAGTTCTCGGGGCTTGGGACACTGAAGCTTTCTTT. It yields the protein CASSIVLGAWDTEAFF.

Many counts were recorded for this clonotype. The chain links TRBV7-6 to TRBJ1-2; weak D call: TRBD1 (6 bases). Germline lookup yields CDR1 SGHVS and CDR2 FNYEAQ. CDR3 length: 16 amino acids. Trimming removed 5 bases from V and 4 bases from J, with 20 bases in between. DNA of the CDR3: TGTGCCAGCAGCCCCTCTAGGGGGGAATCGGGCTATGGCTACACCTTC. This encodes CASSPSRGESGYGYTF.

The DNA for the CDR3 is TGCGCCAGCAGCTTGGCCGATGCTAGATACAATGAGCAGTTCTTC. It is translated as CASSLADARYNEQFF. This chain joins TRBV5-1 and TRBJ2-1, with unresolved D. The CDR3 runs 15 residues. The ends were cut back, 0 bases at V and 4 bases at J, with 11 bases in the middle. Germline CDR1 and CDR2: SGHRS and YFSETQ.

The chain links TRBV6-1 to TRBJ2-1; no clear D. Trimming left V 6 bases short and J 0 bases short, with 12 bases between. Germline CDR1 is MNHNS and CDR2 is SASEGT. This CDR3 region has 15 residues. DNA of the CDR3: TGTGCCAGCAGGGGTACAGTTTTCTCCTACAATGAGCAGTTCTTC. Protein: CASRGTVFSYNEQFF.

The chain couples TRBV10-3 to TRBJ2-1, with 9 bases aligning to TRBD1. CDR3 length: 13 residues. J gave up 6 bases and V 8 bases, and 5 bases lay outside the gene matches. The germline V gene encodes CDR1 ENHRY and CDR2 SYGVKD. The DNA for the CDR3 is TGTGCCATCGTACAGGGGGCAGGCAATGAGCAGTTCTTC. This translates into CAIVQGAGNEQFF.

This clonotype occurred a few times. The CDR3 DNA is TGTGCCAGTAAACGGACAGGGGGGAATTCACCCCTCCACTTT. This gives the protein CASKRTGGNSPLHF. The V call is TRBV19, the J call TRBJ1-6, with 10 bases lining up with TRBD1. With V trimmed by 7 bases and J by 7 bases, 4 bases remained unmatched. CDR3 length equals 14 residues. Germline CDR1 reads LNHDA; CDR2 reads SQIVND (reference sequence).

This clonotype was detected ten times or more. The rearrangement joins TRBV6-1 to TRBJ2-6; no clear D gene. The CDR3 runs to 15 residues. Trimming took off 7 bases at V and 1 base at J, with 11 bases between the two ends. Germline assignment: CDR1 MNHNS and CDR2 SASEGT. The CDR3 is CASIGLGSGANVLTF. The CDR3 nucleotides read TGTGCCAGCATAGGTCTCGGATCTGGGGCCAACGTCCTGACTTTC.

V gene TRBV19 combines with J gene TRBJ1-2; D call uncertain. Germline V lookup: CDR1 LNHDA, CDR2 SQIVND (reference sequence). Trimming took 10 bases from V and 4 from J, leaving 22 bases between them. The length of the CDR3 is 15 residues. The CDR3 region is CATRTETITGYGYTF. CDR3 DNA sequence: TGTGCCACACGCACAGAAACCATAACGGGCTATGGCTACACCTTC.